This passage covers 32 T cell receptor beta chains from one sample sequenced in a study of response to subunit inactivated influenza vaccine. TCRdb ran MiXCR on the RT-PCR reads and lists one entry per CDR3 protein. The sample includes about 650,000 distinct CDR3 sequences, roughly 14% of them seen just once. The sample was PBMCs from blood, taken about 11 days after vaccination. All receptors come from a man between 50 and 59 years old who received an inactivated influenza vaccine.

This rearrangement joins TRBV29-1 to TRBJ2-1; D is perhaps TRBD2 (5 bases). Trimming cost V 7 bases and J 0 bases, with 16 bases left between them. The CDR3 covers 15 residues. The germline V gene encodes CDR1 SQVTM and CDR2 ANQGSEA. CDR3 sequence reads: CSARGLESSYNEQFF. CDR3 in DNA: TGCAGCGCCCGCGGACTGGAGAGCTCCTACAATGAGCAGTTCTTC.

This clonotype was found a few times. The chain combines TRBV11-2 with TRBJ2-7; D gene ambiguous. V was trimmed by 5 bases and J by 1 base, leaving 12 bases between them. The germline CDR1 and CDR2 sequences are SGHAT and FQNNGV. There are 14 residues in the CDR3. CDR3 sequence: CASSTETRSYEQYF. In DNA, the CDR3 is TGTGCCAGCAGCACTGAGACCCGATCCTACGAGCAGTACTTC.

The chain joins TRBV4-2 to TRBJ2-7; D possibly matches TRBD1 or TRBD2 (5 bases each). Per germline, CDR1 LGHNA and CDR2 YNFKEQ. The CDR3 covers 16 residues. The ends were cut back, 3 bases at V and 4 bases at J, with 19 bases in the middle. The CDR3 loop is CASSQTIDSPQYEQYF. The CDR3 bases are TGTGCCAGCAGCCAGACTATTGACAGTCCCCAGTACGAGCAGTACTTC.

In its sample, this clonotype was seen a few times. The V and J genes are TRBV5-1 and TRBJ1-2; tentative D call: TRBD1 (6 bases). This CDR3 is built from 13 residues. The V end lost 4 bases, the J end lost 6 bases, and 13 bases lay between the germline ends. The germline gives CDR1 SGHRS, CDR2 YFSETQ. CDR3 DNA: TGCGCCAGCAGCCCCTCAGGGGAGAATGGCTACACCTTC. Protein sequence: CASSPSGENGYTF.

The rearrangement uses TRBV6-1 and TRBJ2-5, with a weak D call TRBD2 (6 bases). This CDR3 comprises 15 residues. Trimming took 0 bases from V and 7 from J, leaving 15 bases between them. From germline, CDR1 is MNHNS and CDR2 SASEGT. Here the CDR3 reads CASSEAQVEGGTQYF. DNA for the CDR3: TGTGCCAGCAGTGAAGCCCAGGTGGAGGGTGGGACCCAGTACTTC.

There are many counts of this clonotype. V gene TRBV15 combines with J gene TRBJ2-1; 7 bases are shared with TRBD2. V was clipped by 3 bases and J by 7 bases; unmatched bases: 12. This CDR3 is built from 16 residues. Per germline, CDR1 LNHNV and CDR2 YYDKDF (reference sequence). The CDR3 coding sequence is TGTGCCACCAGCAGCAAGCGGGGTCCTCCGGGGAATGAGCAGTTCTTC. Its translation: CATSSKRGPPGNEQFF.

V usage is TRBV12-3 or TRBV12-4 and J usage is TRBJ2-7; D might be TRBD1 (5 bases). V lost 4 bases to trimming and J lost 1 base, with 11 bases between them. The CDR3 consists of 14 residues. CDR3 nucleotides: TGTGCCAGCAGTTCTTTCAGGGAATCCTACGAGCAGTACTTC. This encodes CASSSFRESYEQYF.

This clonotype was found many times. An end of the junction differs from the germline gene, which may be a read error. CDR3 DNA sequence: TGTGCCAGCAGCTTAGGGTCCGGGTTCAATGAGCAGTTCTTC. This translates into CASSLGSGFNEQFF. The V gene is TRBV12-3 or TRBV12-4, the J gene TRBJ2-1, with D hard to call. This CDR3 has 14 residues.

The chain combines TRBV18 with TRBJ2-1, with D maybe TRBD2 (6 bases). Germline CDR1 reads KGHSH; CDR2 reads LQKENI. The CDR3 extends over 17 amino acids. V was clipped by 3 bases and J by 1 base, with 16 bases between them. CDR3 in DNA: TGTGCCAGCTCACCCGGTCGGGAGACAACTTCCTACAATGAGCAGTTCTTC. Its protein product is CASSPGRETTSYNEQFF.

This clonotype was observed a single time. V is TRBV12-3 or TRBV12-4 and J is TRBJ2-1; tentatively, D is TRBD2 (6 bases). The CDR3 covers 18 residues. Between the trimmed V and J ends, which lost 0 bases and 0 bases, there was a span of 15 bases. The CDR3 here is CASSLARGWGSSYNEQFF. The CDR3, as DNA: TGTGCCAGCAGTTTAGCCCGGGGGTGGGGGAGCTCCTACAATGAGCAGTTCTTC.

V and J are TRBV3-1 and TRBJ2-1; D possibly corresponds to TRBD2 (6 bases). Germline lookup yields CDR1 LGHDT and CDR2 YNNKEL (reference sequence). The germline V and J ends were trimmed by 4 bases and 5 bases, with 15 bases remaining between them. The CDR3 runs to 15 residues. The CDR3 nucleotides are TGTGCCAGCAGCCCATCCGAGGGAGGCAACAATGAGCAGTTCTTC. It encodes CASSPSEGGNNEQFF.

The chain links TRBV15 to TRBJ2-1; 12 positions agree with TRBD2. The V segment lost 4 bases and the J segment 0 bases; nucleotides outside the gene matches: 7. The V gene's germline CDR1 is LNHNV and CDR2 YYDKDF (reference sequence). The CDR3 loop spans 18 amino acids. Here the CDR3 DNA reads TGTGCCACCAGCATACTAGCGGGAGGTTTCCCCTCCTACAATGAGCAGTTCTTC. This gives the protein CATSILAGGFPSYNEQFF.

Only a few counts were recorded for this clonotype. V is TRBV20-1 and J is TRBJ1-6; D is undetermined. Germline loops: CDR1 DFQATT, CDR2 SNEGSKA (reference sequence). Between the trimmed V and J ends, which lost 3 bases and 6 bases, there was a span of 12 bases. This CDR3 is built from 14 residues. The CDR3, as DNA: TGCAGTGCTAGGCCCGGCCCCCTTAATTCACCCCTCCACTTT. Its translation: CSARPGPLNSPLHF.

Many counts were recorded for this clonotype. The chain joins TRBV29-1 to TRBJ2-2, with 11 nucleotides matching TRBD1. Germline V gene lookup returns CDR1 SQVTM and CDR2 ANQGSEA. Losses at the gene ends were 7 bases for V and 4 bases for J; bases not matched to a gene: 8. The CDR3 consists of 15 residues. The CDR3 region is CSAGAGTGGTGELFF. CDR3 bases: TGCAGCGCCGGGGCCGGGACAGGGGGCACCGGGGAGCTGTTTTTT.

This clonotype turned up a few times. The V gene is TRBV7-9, the J gene TRBJ1-2, with D tentatively TRBD1 (6 bases). Trimming took 4 bases from V and 6 from J, leaving 15 bases between them. In germline, CDR1 is SEHNR, CDR2 FQNEAQ (reference sequence). The CDR3 sequence is 14 residues long. The CDR3 region is CASSWFQGGDGYTF. DNA for the CDR3: TGTGCCAGCAGCTGGTTCCAAGGGGGAGATGGCTACACCTTC.

The chain carries TRBV19 and TRBJ1-1; D not certain. Trimming pared 7 bases from V and 0 bases from J, leaving 15 bases between. The CDR3 consists of 15 residues. The germline V gene encodes CDR1 LNHDA and CDR2 SQIVND (reference sequence). The CDR3 reads CASTPVLFVNTEAFF. For the CDR3, the DNA is TGTGCCAGTACCCCGGTCCTTTTCGTGAACACTGAAGCTTTCTTT.

The chain is built from TRBV3-1 and TRBJ1-5; no reliable D call. This CDR3 is 14 amino acids long. The V end lost 1 base, the J end lost 3 bases, and 7 bases lay between the germline ends. Germline-derived CDR1 and CDR2 are LGHDT and YNNKEL (reference sequence). The CDR3 here is CASSQGVTNQPQHF. CDR3 coding DNA: TGTGCCAGCAGCCAAGGGGTGACCAATCAGCCCCAGCATTTT.

The chain employs TRBV7-2 and TRBJ1-4; unclear D gene. CDR1 and CDR2 (germline): SGHTA, FQGNSA. The CDR3 has 13 amino acids. The V end lost 4 bases, the J end lost 11 bases, and 14 bases lay between the germline ends. The DNA for the CDR3 is TGTGCCAGCAGCTACATGGCTACAGAGAAACTGTTTTTT. Translating it yields CASSYMATEKLFF.

CDR3: CASSQGVIQETQYF. CDR3 nucleotides: TGCGCCAGCAGCCAAGGGGTAATCCAAGAGACCCAGTACTTC. The V and J genes are TRBV4-1 and TRBJ2-5; unclear D gene. Trimming stripped 1 base from V and 1 base from J, with 7 bases between. The CDR3 is 14 residues long. The germline V gene has CDR1 MGHRA and CDR2 YSYEKL.

The V and J genes are TRBV29-1 and TRBJ1-2, with TRBD1 matching 7 bases. The CDR3 contains 12 residues. Looked up from germline, CDR1 is SQVTM and CDR2 is ANQGSEA. Trimming at V came to 7 bases and at J to 5 bases, leaving 7 bases not matched to a gene. The CDR3 region has the DNA TGCAGCGGTCGGGACAGTCTTTATGGCTACACCTTC. Protein: CSGRDSLYGYTF. Drawing the rest from reference TRBV29-1 and TRBJ1-2, the complete variable domain is SAVISQKPSRDICQRGTSLTIQCQVDSQVTMMFWYRQQPGQSLTLIATANQGSEATYESGFVIDKFPISRPNLTFSTLTVSNMSPEDSSIYLCSGRDSLYGYTFGSGTRLTVV.

This clonotype has just one count. The germline gene is not matched at one end of the junction; a read error may be the cause. This chain joins TRBV12-3 or TRBV12-4 and TRBJ1-5; D gene ambiguous. The CDR3 consists of 13 residues. The CDR3 bases are TGTACCAGCAGTTTAGCGGGCGATCAGCCCCAGCATTTT. Protein sequence: CTSSLAGDQPQHF.

This clonotype has ten or more counts. The chain recombines TRBV12-3 or TRBV12-4 with TRBJ1-5, with no clear D. The ends were cut back, 5 bases at V and 6 bases at J, with 8 bases in the middle. The CDR3 length is 12 residues. CDR3 sequence (DNA): TGTGCCAGCAGTCGACCTCCTCAGCCCCAGCATTTT. Translation: CASSRPPQPQHF.

This clonotype was seen a few times. The chain carries TRBV11-2 and TRBJ2-3; TRBD2 agrees at 12 bases. The CDR3 has 19 amino acids. V trimming: 2 bases; J trimming: 10 bases; junction bases outside the gene matches: 19. CDR1 and CDR2 from the germline V gene are SGHAT and FQNNGV. The CDR3 coding sequence is TGTGCCAGCAGCTTACGGATGGACCGAGGACTAGCGGGGCTCCAGGCGCAGTATTTT. Translation gives CASSLRMDRGLAGLQAQYF.

The genes are TRBV29-1 and TRBJ2-5; no firm D call. In germline, CDR1 is SQVTM, CDR2 ANQGSEA. Trimming pared 6 bases from V and 2 bases from J, leaving 7 bases between. The length of the CDR3 is 11 residues. For the CDR3, the DNA is TGCAGCGTAGCCCAGCAAGAGACCCAGTACTTC. This codes for CSVAQQETQYF.

This clonotype was counted many times. The chain uses TRBV24-1 and TRBJ2-3; 9 bases are a match to TRBD1. The CDR3 sequence is 13 residues long. The germline V gene encodes CDR1 KGHDR and CDR2 SFDVKD. The ends lost 11 bases at V and 2 bases at J; junction bases unmatched: 4. CDR3 sequence: CAIRDRATDTQYF. For the CDR3, the DNA is TGTGCCATCCGGGACAGGGCCACAGATACGCAGTATTTT.

The chain combines TRBV20-1 with TRBJ2-7; 7 bases are a match to TRBD2. This CDR3 contains 14 residues. Trimming at V came to 6 bases and at J to 3 bases, leaving 11 bases not matched to a gene. The germline gives CDR1 DFQATT, CDR2 SNEGSKA (reference sequence). The CDR3 DNA reads TGCAGTGCGAAATATAGCGGGCGGGGCTACGAGCAGTACTTC. It yields the protein CSAKYSGRGYEQYF.

The chain combines TRBV5-5 with TRBJ2-1; weak D call: TRBD1 (6 bases). CDR3 size: 15 residues. CDR1 is SGHKS and CDR2 is YYEKEE in the germline V gene (reference sequence). Trimming shortened V by 3 bases and J by 0 bases, and 10 bases separated the two germline ends. CDR3 sequence reads: CASSSDRSSYNEQFF. Written as DNA, the CDR3 is TGTGCCAGCAGCTCCGACAGGAGCTCCTACAATGAGCAGTTCTTC.

CDR3 protein: CASSLSKDNQPQHF. CDR3 sequence (DNA): TGTGCCAGCAGTTTATCTAAGGACAATCAGCCCCAGCATTTT. This chain connects TRBV27 to TRBJ1-5; no reliable D call. The CDR3 is made up of 14 amino acids. Germline CDR1 MNHEY, CDR2 SMNVEV (reference sequence). V shed 0 bases and J shed 3 bases, with 6 bases lying between them.

This clonotype has more than one count but fewer than ten. In nucleotides, the CDR3 is TGTGCCAGCAGCCCATCGACAGGGTGGGTAAATTCACCCCTCCACTTT. Its translation is CASSPSTGWVNSPLHF. The chain uses TRBV7-2 and TRBJ1-6, with 7 bases lining up with TRBD1. V shed 5 bases, J shed 7 bases, and the junction held 11 bases outside the gene matches. This CDR3 has 16 amino acids. Germline values: CDR1 SGHTA, CDR2 FQGNSA.

This clonotype turned up a few times. The rearrangement joins TRBV3-1 to TRBJ2-3; 9 bases map to TRBD1. This CDR3 has 15 residues. Germline V gene data show CDR1 as LGHDT and CDR2 as YNNKEL (reference sequence). V shed 4 bases, J shed 8 bases, and the junction held 10 bases outside the gene matches. The CDR3 sequence is CASSPGGQGQVTQYF. The CDR3 DNA reads as TGTGCCAGCAGCCCGGGGGGACAGGGACAGGTTACGCAGTATTTT.

This clonotype was counted a few times. The genes are TRBV15 and TRBJ2-3; the match to TRBD1 covers 8 bases. This CDR3 is 14 amino acids long. The J segment lost 4 bases and the V segment lost 4 bases, leaving 4 bases of the junction unmatched. Germline CDR1 LNHNV, CDR2 YYDKDF (reference sequence). CDR3 nucleotide sequence: TGTGCCACCAGCACAGGGGGCTTTGCAGATACGCAGTATTTT. Protein product: CATSTGGFADTQYF.

This chain joins TRBV20-1 and TRBJ2-7, with D perhaps TRBD2 (5 bases). V gave up 3 bases and J gave up 4 bases, with 22 bases separating them. Germline V gives CDR1 DFQATT, CDR2 SNEGSKA (reference sequence). The CDR3 has 16 amino acids. The CDR3 spells CSASVLARFPFYEQYF. The CDR3 DNA is TGCAGTGCTAGCGTCCTAGCAAGATTCCCTTTTTACGAGCAGTACTTC.